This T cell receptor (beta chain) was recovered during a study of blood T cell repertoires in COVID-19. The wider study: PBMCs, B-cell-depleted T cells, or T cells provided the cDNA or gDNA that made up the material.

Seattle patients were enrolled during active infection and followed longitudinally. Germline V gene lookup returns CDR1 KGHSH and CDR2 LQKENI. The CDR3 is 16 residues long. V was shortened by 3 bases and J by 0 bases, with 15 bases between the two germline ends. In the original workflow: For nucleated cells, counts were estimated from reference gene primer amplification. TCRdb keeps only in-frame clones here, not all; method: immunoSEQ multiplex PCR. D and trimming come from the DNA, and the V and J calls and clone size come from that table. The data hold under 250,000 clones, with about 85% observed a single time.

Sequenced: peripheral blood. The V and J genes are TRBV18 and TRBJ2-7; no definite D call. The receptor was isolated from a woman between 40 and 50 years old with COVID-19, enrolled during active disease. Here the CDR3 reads CASSPPHTALSYEQYF. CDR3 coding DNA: TGTGCCAGCTCACCTCCCCACACCGCTCTCTCCTACGAGCAGTACTTC.